The 16 T cell receptor beta chains below come from one sample, sequenced in a study of radiotherapy plus CTLA-4 blockade in lung cancer. Using immunoSEQ multiplex PCR, the repertoire was profiled, and TCRdb retains in-frame clones only, with some absent. This sample yields 77,000 or so clones, of which roughly 80% are seen a single time; 9.5% to 10% belongs to the top ten. The source was peripheral blood, collected from a patient treated with radiotherapy plus ipilimumab. These receptors all come from a human donor with non-small cell lung cancer whose response to radiotherapy plus ipilimumab could not be evaluated.

The chain couples TRBV11-2 to TRBJ2-5; 7 bases map to TRBD1. With 2 bases clipped from V and 3 bases from J, the junction kept 3 bases outside the gene matches. The CDR3 is 14 amino acids. CDR1 SGHAT and CDR2 FQNNGV come from the germline V gene. In nucleotides, the CDR3 is TGTGCCAGCAGCTTATATACAGGGGAAGAGACCCAGTACTTC. This translates into CASSLYTGEETQYF.

This clone has ten or more counts. The V and J genes are TRBV30 and TRBJ1-2, with D perhaps matching TRBD1 (6 bases). Germline V gene sequence: CDR1 GTSNPN, CDR2 SVGIG (reference sequence). This CDR3 contains 11 residues. Between the trimmed V and J ends, which lost 3 bases and 4 bases, there was a span of 6 bases. CDR3 loop: CAWRGGYGYTF. The DNA of the CDR3 is TGTGCCTGGAGAGGGGGCTATGGCTACACCTTC.

The J gene is TRBJ1-1, the V gene TRBV29-1; TRBD1 is a possible D gene (5 bases). Trimming took 2 bases from V and 8 from J, leaving 12 bases between them. The CDR3 runs to 12 residues. The V gene's germline CDR1 is SQVTM and CDR2 ANQGSEA. The CDR3, as DNA: TGCAGCGTTGAACCCCTGCCAGGGGAAGCTTTCTTT. Amino acid sequence: CSVEPLPGEAFF. Complete variable domain (other parts from reference TRBV29-1 and TRBJ1-1): SAVISQKPSRDICQRGTSLTIQCQVDSQVTMMFWYRQQPGQSLTLIATANQGSEATYESGFVIDKFPISRPNLTFSTLTVSNMSPEDSSIYLCSVEPLPGEAFFGQGTRLTVV.

The V gene is TRBV29-1, the J gene TRBJ1-1, with D unclear. The CDR3 extends over 14 amino acids. The V and J ends lost 4 bases and 0 bases respectively, with 12 bases between them. Germline V lookup: CDR1 SQVTM, CDR2 ANQGSEA. CDR3 loop: CSVAGLRMNTEAFF. The DNA for the CDR3 is TGCAGCGTTGCCGGTCTGAGGATGAACACTGAAGCTTTCTTT.

V gene TRBV6-5 combines with J gene TRBJ2-5; the D gene is possibly TRBD1 (6 bases). Looked up from germline, CDR1 is MNHEY and CDR2 is SVGAGI. This CDR3 spans 15 amino acids. Trimming left V 3 bases short and J 2 bases short, with 13 bases between. CDR3 nucleotides: TGTGCCAGCAGTTATTTCCCAGGGGAACAAGAGACCCAGTACTTC. It encodes CASSYFPGEQETQYF.

This clone was seen a single time. The chain is built from TRBV5-6 and TRBJ2-5, with 14 positions matching TRBD2. V was pared by 6 bases and J by 5 bases, with 12 bases of the junction left unmatched. CDR3 length: 17 amino acids. CDR1 SGHDT and CDR2 YYEEEE come from the germline V gene. The CDR3 DNA sequence: TGTGCCAGCACCTTCAGCGGGACTAGCGGGAGTGTGGAGACCCAGTACTTC. Protein product: CASTFSGTSGSVETQYF. Using reference TRBV5-6 and TRBJ2-5 for the parts outside the CDR3, the full variable domain is DAGVTQSPTHLIKTRGQQVTLRCSPKSGHDTVSWYQQALGQGPQFIFQYYEEEERQRGNFPDRFSGHQFPNYSSELNVNALLLGDSALYLCASTFSGTSGSVETQYFGPGTRLLVL.

This rearrangement joins TRBV10-3 to TRBJ1-1; D is possibly TRBD1 (5 bases). The length of the CDR3 is 13 residues. Germline loops: CDR1 ENHRY, CDR2 SYGVKD. The germline V and J ends were trimmed by 3 bases and 5 bases, with 10 bases remaining between them. In DNA, the CDR3 is TGTGCCATCAGTGACGTAGGGGATACTGAAGCTTTCTTT. Translating it yields CAISDVGDTEAFF.

The genes are TRBV7-6 and TRBJ2-7; 9 bases are shared with TRBD1. V shed 5 bases and J 3 bases; nucleotides not matched to a gene: 2. There are 13 residues in the CDR3. Looked up from germline, CDR1 is SGHVS and CDR2 is FNYEAQ. DNA of the CDR3: TGTGCCAGCAGCCAGACAGGGGGCTACGAGCAGTACTTC. Translating it yields CASSQTGGYEQYF.

This clone was observed a few times. The chain combines TRBV28 with TRBJ1-4; TRBD1 might be the D (6 bases). V was pared by 3 bases and J by 0 bases, with 11 bases between. Germline V gene data show CDR1 as MDHEN and CDR2 as SYDVKM. The CDR3 totals 16 residues. The CDR3 DNA sequence: TGTGCCAGCAGTTTGACAGGAGTACCAACTAATGAAAAACTGTTTTTT. Protein product: CASSLTGVPTNEKLFF.

The V and J genes are TRBV28 and TRBJ1-5, with 8 bases lining up with TRBD1. Trimming cost V 4 bases and J 1 base; bases outside gene matches: 9. The CDR3 totals 17 residues. CDR1 is MDHEN and CDR2 is SYDVKM in the germline V gene. As DNA, the CDR3 is TGTGCCAGCAGTTCGGGGGCGGACAGGGCGAGCAATCAGCCCCAGCATTTT. Translation gives CASSSGADRASNQPQHF.

The rearrangement links TRBV19 to TRBJ2-1; 7 bases are shared with TRBD2. The CDR3 has 13 amino acids. Germline-derived CDR1 and CDR2 are LNHDA and SQIVND (reference sequence). V was pared by 1 base and J by 9 bases, with 3 bases of the junction left unmatched. The CDR3 region has the DNA TGTGCCAGTAGTATAGGCGGGGGTGGTGAGCAGTTCTTC. It translates to CASSIGGGGEQFF.

The rearrangement uses TRBV11-2 and TRBJ2-5, with a possible D match to TRBD1 (6 bases). This CDR3 has 14 amino acids. Per germline, CDR1 SGHAT and CDR2 FQNNGV. Trimming took off 2 bases at V and 2 bases at J, with 9 bases between the two ends. The CDR3 region is CASSLLGQQETQYF. The CDR3 DNA sequence: TGTGCCAGCAGCTTATTAGGACAGCAAGAGACCCAGTACTTC. The full variable domain, with the rest looked up from reference TRBV11-2 and TRBJ2-5, is EAGVAQSPRYKIIEKRQSVAFWCNPISGHATLYWYQQILGQGPKLLIQFQNNGVVDDSQLPKDRFSAERLKGVDSTLKIQPAKLEDSAVYLCASSLLGQQETQYFGPGTRLLVL.

The sample holds a few counts of this clone. V and J are TRBV15 and TRBJ1-2; D ambiguous. The V end was cut by 1 base, the J end by 3 bases, with 15 bases between. This CDR3 is built from 16 residues. Germline lookup yields CDR1 LNHNV and CDR2 YYDKDF (reference sequence). The CDR3 nucleotides read TGTGCCACCAGCAGAGGTCTCGGTTTAAGCCACTATGGCTACACCTTC. Encoded protein: CATSRGLGLSHYGYTF. The entire variable domain, with the rest obtained from reference TRBV15 and TRBJ1-2, is as follows: DAMVIQNPRYQVTQFGKPVTLSCSQTLNHNVMYWYQQKSSQAPKLLFHYYDKDFNNEADTPDNFQSRRPNTSFCFLDIRSPGLGDTAMYLCATSRGLGLSHYGYTFGSGTRLTVV.

The gene calls are TRBV5-1 and TRBJ2-1, with 13 bases identical to TRBD2. CDR1 and CDR2 from the germline V gene are SGHRS and YFSETQ. CDR3 length: 15 residues. V was pared by 4 bases and J by 9 bases, with 7 bases of the junction left unmatched. The CDR3 sequence is CASSLGLAGAGEQFF. CDR3 DNA sequence: TGCGCCAGCAGCCTCGGACTAGCGGGGGCCGGTGAGCAGTTCTTC.

The chain is built from TRBV19 and TRBJ2-1, with 10 bases matching TRBD2. Germline CDR1 reads LNHDA; CDR2 reads SQIVND (reference sequence). This CDR3 is 15 amino acids long. Trimming cost V 5 bases and J 8 bases; bases outside gene matches: 9. The CDR3: CASSQGLAGVDEQFF. The CDR3 region has the DNA TGTGCCAGTAGTCAAGGGCTAGCGGGAGTGGATGAGCAGTTCTTC. Full variable domain (outside the CDR3, taken from reference TRBV19 and TRBJ2-1): DGGITQSPKYLFRKEGQNVTLSCEQNLNHDAMYWYRQDPGQGLRLIYYSQIVNDFQKGDIAEGYSVSREKKESFPLTVTSAQKNPTAFYLCASSQGLAGVDEQFFGPGTRLTVL.

V usage is TRBV20-1 and J usage is TRBJ2-4; tentative D call: TRBD2 (6 bases). The V end lost 6 bases, the J end lost 10 bases, and 13 bases lay between the germline ends. Germline V gene data show CDR1 as DFQATT and CDR2 as SNEGSKA (reference sequence). The CDR3 has 11 amino acids. In DNA, the CDR3 is TGCAGTGCCCTTAGAGGAGGGATTCAGTACTTC. Encoded protein: CSALRGGIQYF.